This T cell receptor (beta chain) was found in a study of blood T cell repertoires in COVID-19. On the study more broadly: Sites across the United States, Italy and Spain contributed samples from acute and convalescent COVID-19. T cells, B-cell-depleted T cells, or PBMCs supplied cDNA or gDNA.

Seattle patient enrollment occurred during active infection, with longitudinal follow-up thereafter. Original handling: Amplifying reference gene primers gave estimates of nucleated cell counts. Some clones are missing from TCRdb's copy, which holds only in-frame ones; the method was immunoSEQ multiplex PCR. V, J and clone size are those of that table, while D and trimming were read from the DNA. The data show fewer than 350,000 clones, 86% seen once. A few counts support this clone. Germline CDR1 SGHRS, CDR2 YFSETQ. This CDR3 has 16 amino acids. After removal of 0 bases from V and 7 bases from J, the junction contained 12 bases not matched to a gene.

The chain couples TRBV5-1 to TRBJ2-7; 8 nucleotides line up with TRBD1. The receptor was isolated from a woman aged 25 to 39 with COVID-19, enrolled during active disease. The specimen sequenced was peripheral blood. CDR3 sequence: CASSLENRGASGEQYF. The CDR3 nucleotides are TGCGCCAGCAGCTTGGAGAACAGGGGGGCTTCGGGAGAGCAGTACTTC.